A selection of T cell receptor beta chains follows, all from one sample in a study of blood T cell repertoires in COVID-19. Sequencing was performed with immunoSEQ multiplex PCR; in TCRdb, only in-frame clones are kept and a portion is missing. The data show about 260,000 clones, 70% to 90% seen once. Material for sequencing was peripheral blood. Receptor source: a man aged 25 to 45 with active or convalescent COVID-19. Both conserved end residues are part of each CDR3. A D gene is named only where the DNA matches it firmly. The size of a clone is reported for some rows only, either as once, few or many, or as a class for expanded clones.

clone size,J gene,V gene,D gene,CDR3 protein,CDR3 DNA
-,TRBJ1-1,TRBV9,TRBD1,CASSVEGTVNTEAFF,TGTGCCAGCAGCGTAGAGGGGACAGTGAACACTGAAGCTTTCTTT
once,TRBJ1-1,TRBV9,-,CASSVEERTEAFF,TGTGCCAGCAGCGTAGAGGAGCGGACTGAAGCTTTCTTT
-,TRBJ2-5,TRBV2,-,CASTARGARQETQYF,TGTGCCAGCACCGCCCGCGGGGCCCGTCAAGAGACCCAGTACTTC
once,TRBJ2-3,TRBV11-2,TRBD2,CASSRTSGGTDTQYF,TGTGCCAGCAGCCGGACTAGCGGGGGAACAGATACGCAGTATTTT
-,TRBJ2-7,TRBV6-5,TRBD2,CASSQLAGGEQYF,TGTGCCAGCAGCCAGCTAGCGGGGGGCGAGCAGTACTTC
-,TRBJ2-7,TRBV7-6,TRBD2,CASSLGGGFSYEQYF,TGTGCCAGCAGCTTAGGCGGGGGGTTCTCCTACGAGCAGTACTTC
-,TRBJ2-1,TRBV9,TRBD1,CASSGGQGAGIPNEQFF,TGTGCCAGCAGCGGGGGACAGGGGGCCGGGATTCCCAATGAGCAGTTCTTC
-,TRBJ2-3,TRBV5-1,-,CTSSLGGGASVDTQYF,TGCACCAGCAGCTTGGGTGGGGGGGCCTCTGTAGATACGCAGTATTTT
-,TRBJ1-6,TRBV18,TRBD1,CASSQDRGENSPLHF,TGTGCCAGCTCACAAGACAGGGGGGAAAATTCACCCCTCCACTTT
-,TRBJ2-6,TRBV15,-,CATSGDSSGANVLTF,TGTGCCACCTCAGGTGACAGCTCTGGGGCCAACGTCCTGACTTTC
once,TRBJ1-5,TRBV24-1,-,CATRSPGGGWNQPQHF,TGTGCCACCAGGAGTCCCGGGGGAGGATGGAATCAGCCCCAGCATTTT
-,TRBJ2-7,TRBV12-3/TRBV12-4,TRBD2,CASSSGELYEQYF,TGTGCCAGCTCTAGCGGGGAACTCTACGAGCAGTACTTC
few,TRBJ1-2,TRBV18,TRBD1,CASSPDRDGGYTF,TGTGCCAGCTCACCAGACAGGGATGGAGGCTACACCTTC
-,TRBJ2-1,TRBV9,-,CASSVDGGRNEQFF,TGTGCCAGCAGCGTAGACGGGGGTAGAAATGAGCAGTTCTTC
-,TRBJ2-5,TRBV6-2/TRBV6-3,TRBD2,CASSRNTGTSTQYF,TGTGCCAGCAGCCGAAATACCGGGACTAGTACCCAGTACTTC
-,TRBJ1-5,TRBV29-1,TRBD1,CSVGDSMNQPQHF,TGCAGCGTGGGGGACAGCATGAATCAGCCCCAGCATTTT
-,TRBJ1-5,TRBV24-1,-,CATSDGGGDQPQHF,TGTGCCACCAGTGATGGAGGGGGGGATCAGCCCCAGCATTTT
medium-sized,TRBJ1-2,TRBV6-5,TRBD1,CASSYSGTGGNGYTF,TGTGCCAGCAGTTACTCCGGGACAGGGGGTAATGGCTACACCTTC
-,TRBJ1-3,TRBV7-2,TRBD1,CASSRQGSGNTIYF,TGTGCCAGCAGTAGACAGGGGTCTGGAAACACCATATATTTT
few,TRBJ1-1,TRBV12-3/TRBV12-4,TRBD1,CASSIRDSFEAFF,TGTGCCAGCAGTATCCGGGACAGCTTTGAAGCTTTCTTT
-,TRBJ1-5,TRBV6-5,-,CASSSSGTLHQPQHF,TGTGCCAGCAGTTCATCCGGGACTCTTCATCAGCCCCAGCATTTT
-,TRBJ2-3,TRBV24-1,-,CATGALGTQYF,TGTGCCACCGGGGCCCTGGGGACGCAGTATTTT